The clone carrying this TCR beta chain appeared a single time. Its antigen is not identified. Profiled with immunoSEQ multiplex PCR; TCRdb holds only in-frame clones, not every one. The sample records about 52,000 clones, about 80% being singletons. This sample is part of a study of identifying expanded T cells in peripheral blood. Study findings and constraints: About 1.2 clones differed between technical replicates, versus approximately 17 and 20 over time. Roughly two-week clone count variance significantly increased as total template count grew.

The V gene lost 6 bases and the J gene lost 8 bases, with 11 bases spanning the gap. This CDR3 has 12 amino acids. Germline V lookup: CDR1 SGHTA, CDR2 FQGNSA. The sample consisted of blood. This chain connects TRBV7-2 to TRBJ2-1; no reliable D call. The receptor was isolated from a person aged 18 to 69 in good health. DNA for the CDR3: TGTGCCAGCAGTTTTAACCAAGATGAGCAGTTCTTC. Its translation is CASSFNQDEQFF.